This T cell receptor (beta chain) was sequenced in a study of blood T cell repertoires in COVID-19. For the study at large: Italy, Spain and the United States were the sources of the convalescent and acute COVID-19 samples. Sources were T cells, B-cell-depleted T cells, or PBMCs; the material itself was cDNA or gDNA.

Per the original data handling: Estimates of nucleated cell counts were drawn from the amplification of reference gene primers. The table came from immunoSEQ multiplex PCR; TCRdb's copy has only in-frame clones and leaves some out. D and trimming were read from the DNA, whereas the V and J calls and clone size are those reported in that table. The sample lists about 440,000 clones; roughly 85% were seen once. Which cohort a participant joined came from the clinical history participants gave. Per germline, CDR1 SGHTA and CDR2 FQGNSA. V was clipped by 1 base and J by 13 bases, with 17 bases between them. This CDR3 has 14 amino acids.

Source material: PBMCs or T cells enriched from blood (not recorded which). The chain combines TRBV7-2 with TRBJ2-1; D is possibly TRBD1 (5 bases). The TCR comes from a woman younger than 30 with acute COVID-19. The CDR3: CASSLEGSSPRQFF. For the CDR3, the DNA is TGTGCCAGCAGCTTAGAGGGGTCGTCCCCGAGACAGTTCTTC.